What follows are 4 T cell receptor beta chains derived from one specimen sequenced in a study of T cells in Graves' hyperthyroidism and ophthalmopathy. Regions amplified from RNA transcripts were the TCR beta CDR3 regions. With the HTBI primer set, the TCR CDR3 went through a first round of RT-PCR. TCRdb independently ran MiXCR on the multiplex PCR reads; one entry per CDR3 protein. This sample yields around 340,000 distinct CDR3 sequences, of which 15% to 20% are seen a single time; about 53% belongs to the top ten. Source material: blood. These receptors were obtained from a woman aged 50 to 60 with Graves' hyperthyroidism.

This clonotype was counted ten times or more. The chain couples TRBV5-1 to TRBJ1-1; D remains ambiguous. CDR3 size: 15 residues. Germline V gene data show CDR1 as SGHRS and CDR2 as YFSETQ. Trimming pared 0 bases from V and 0 bases from J, leaving 9 bases between. CDR3 loop: CASSLAGYMNTEAFF. CDR3 DNA sequence: TGCGCCAGCAGCTTGGCCGGGTACATGAACACTGAAGCTTTCTTT. Complete variable domain (other parts from reference TRBV5-1 and TRBJ1-1): KAGVTQTPRYLIKTRGQQVTLSCSPISGHRSVSWYQQTPGQGLQFLFEYFSETQRNKGNFPGRFSGRQFSNSRSEMNVSTLELGDSALYLCASSLAGYMNTEAFFGQGTRLTVV.

As DNA, the CDR3 is TGTGCCAGTAGCCCGGGACAGTCATTTTATGGCTACACCTTC. This encodes CASSPGQSFYGYTF. The chain has TRBV19 and TRBJ1-2; 7 nucleotides match TRBD1. CDR3 length: 14 amino acids. Germline CDR1 LNHDA, CDR2 SQIVND (reference sequence). After removal of 6 bases from V and 5 bases from J, the junction contained 9 bases not matched to a gene.

This clonotype has a count of ten or more. The J gene is TRBJ2-5, the V gene TRBV7-6; D gene uncertain. Germline V lookup: CDR1 SGHVS, CDR2 FNYEAQ. The CDR3 is 13 residues long. V gave up 1 base and J gave up 2 bases, with 5 bases separating them. The CDR3 sequence is CASSLDPQETQYF. DNA for the CDR3: TGTGCCAGCAGCTTAGACCCTCAAGAGACCCAGTACTTC. The full variable domain, with the rest looked up from reference TRBV7-6 and TRBJ2-5, is GAGVSQSPRYKVTKRGQDVALRCDPISGHVSLYWYRQALGQGPEFLTYFNYEAQQDKSGLPNDRFSAERPEGSISTLTIQRTEQRDSAMYRCASSLDPQETQYFGPGTRLLVL.

This clonotype was recorded at least ten times. The J gene is TRBJ1-1, the V gene TRBV30; 7 positions match TRBD1. J was trimmed by 4 bases and V by 8 bases; bases with no gene match: 10. The germline V gene has CDR1 GTSNPN and CDR2 SVGIG (reference sequence). The CDR3 runs to 13 residues. In nucleotides, the CDR3 is TGTGCCCAGACCCGACAGGGTGGCACTGAAGCTTTCTTT. It translates to CAQTRQGGTEAFF.